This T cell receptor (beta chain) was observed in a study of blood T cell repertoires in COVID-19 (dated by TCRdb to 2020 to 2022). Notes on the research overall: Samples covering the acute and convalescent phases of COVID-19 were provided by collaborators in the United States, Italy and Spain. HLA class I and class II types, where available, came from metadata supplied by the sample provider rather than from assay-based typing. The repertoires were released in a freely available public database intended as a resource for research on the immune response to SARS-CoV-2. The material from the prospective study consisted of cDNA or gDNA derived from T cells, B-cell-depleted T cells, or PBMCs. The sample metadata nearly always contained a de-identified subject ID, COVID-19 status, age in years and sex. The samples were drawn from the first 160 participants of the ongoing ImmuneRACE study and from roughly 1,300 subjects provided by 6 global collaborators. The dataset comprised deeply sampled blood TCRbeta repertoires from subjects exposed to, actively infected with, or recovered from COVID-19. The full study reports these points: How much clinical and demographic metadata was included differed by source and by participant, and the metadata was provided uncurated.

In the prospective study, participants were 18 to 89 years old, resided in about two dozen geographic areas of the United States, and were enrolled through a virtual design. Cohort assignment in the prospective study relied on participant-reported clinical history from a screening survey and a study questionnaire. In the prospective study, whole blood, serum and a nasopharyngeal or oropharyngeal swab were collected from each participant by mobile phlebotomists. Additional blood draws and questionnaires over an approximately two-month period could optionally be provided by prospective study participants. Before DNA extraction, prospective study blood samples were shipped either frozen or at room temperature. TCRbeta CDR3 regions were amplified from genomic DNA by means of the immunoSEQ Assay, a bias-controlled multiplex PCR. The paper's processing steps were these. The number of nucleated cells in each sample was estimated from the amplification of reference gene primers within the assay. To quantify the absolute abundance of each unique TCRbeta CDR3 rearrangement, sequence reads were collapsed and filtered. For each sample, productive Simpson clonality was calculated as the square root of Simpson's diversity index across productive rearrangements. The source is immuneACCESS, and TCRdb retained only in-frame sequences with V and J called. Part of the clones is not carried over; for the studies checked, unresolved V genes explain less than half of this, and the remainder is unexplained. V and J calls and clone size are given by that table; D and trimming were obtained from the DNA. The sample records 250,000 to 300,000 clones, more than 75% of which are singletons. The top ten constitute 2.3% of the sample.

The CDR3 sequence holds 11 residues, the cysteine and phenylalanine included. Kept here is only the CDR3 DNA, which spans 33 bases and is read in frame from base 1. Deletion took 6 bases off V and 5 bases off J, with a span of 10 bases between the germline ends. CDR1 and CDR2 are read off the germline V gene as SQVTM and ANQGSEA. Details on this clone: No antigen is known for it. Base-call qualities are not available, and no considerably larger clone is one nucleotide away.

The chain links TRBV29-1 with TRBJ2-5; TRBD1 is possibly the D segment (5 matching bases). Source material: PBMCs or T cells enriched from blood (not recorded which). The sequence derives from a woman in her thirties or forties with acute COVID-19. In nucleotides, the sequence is TGCAGCGTGTTTTCAGGGGAGACCCAGTACTTC. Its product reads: CSVFSGETQYF. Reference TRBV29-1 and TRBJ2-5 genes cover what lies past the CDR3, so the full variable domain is SAVISQKPSRDICQRGTSLTIQCQVDSQVTMMFWYRQQPGQSLTLIATANQGSEATYESGFVIDKFPISRPNLTFSTLTVSNMSPEDSSIYLCSVFSGETQYFGPGTRLLVL.